A selection of T cell receptor beta chains follows, all from one sample in a study of blood T cell repertoires in COVID-19. TCRdb's table, derived via immunoSEQ multiplex PCR, lists solely in-frame clones and lacks some. This sample has around 93,000 clones, with 77% found just once. Sequenced sample: peripheral blood. The origin of the receptors is a woman older than 75 with acute or convalescent COVID-19. Each CDR3 is given with its conserved first and last residue. Fields, in order: J gene, clone size, D gene, V gene, CDR3 DNA, CDR3 protein. D genes are given only for firm matches. Some rows have no size entry. The others give once, few or many, or a class for an expanded clone.

TRBJ2-2	-	-	TRBV12-2	TGTGCAAGTCGCTTACCCGTAACACTAGCGGGGGGGCCTACCGGGGAGCTGTTTTTT	CASRLPVTLAGGPTGELFF
TRBJ2-5	few	TRBD2	TRBV9	TGTGCCAGCAGCTCAGCGGGGGGGCTCCAAGAGACCCAGTACTTC	CASSSAGGLQETQYF
TRBJ1-1	-	-	TRBV14	TGTGCCAGCAGCTCCCAGGGACTCCTGAACACTGAAGCTTTCTTT	CASSSQGLLNTEAFF
TRBJ1-1	few	TRBD1	TRBV11-1	TGTGCCAGCAGCTACACAGGGGGACAGACTGAAGCTTTCTTT	CASSYTGGQTEAFF
TRBJ2-3	-	TRBD2	TRBV18	TGTGCCAGCTCGGGGAGCGGGGGGCTCCCAGATACGCAGTATTTT	CASSGSGGLPDTQYF
TRBJ2-5	-	-	TRBV27	TGTGCCAGCAGTTTACTCCCCCAGGGCCAAGAGACCCAGTACTTC	CASSLLPQGQETQYF
TRBJ1-2	-	TRBD1	TRBV4-2	TGTGCCAGCAGCCACGGGACAGAGGCCTATGGCTACACCTTC	CASSHGTEAYGYTF
TRBJ1-6	-	-	TRBV14	TGTGCCAGCAATGCTCTAGACGGATATAATTCACCCCTCCACTTT	CASNALDGYNSPLHF
TRBJ1-6	once	TRBD1	TRBV6-6	TGTGCCAGCAGTTACGCACAGGGGGCCAGGATTTCACCCCTCCACTTT	CASSYAQGARISPLHF
TRBJ2-3	-	TRBD2	TRBV4-1	TGCGCCAGCAGCCAAGCCCCTACTAGCGGGAATCGAGATACGCAGTATTTT	CASSQAPTSGNRDTQYF
TRBJ1-1	once	-	TRBV2	TGTGCCAGCAGCCTTGACAGGAACACTGAAGCTTTCTTT	CASSLDRNTEAFF
TRBJ1-2	-	-	TRBV2	TGTGCCAGCAGTCCCGGACTCCAACACTATGGCTACACCTTC	CASSPGLQHYGYTF
TRBJ1-5	-	-	TRBV19	TGTGCCAGTAGTATCGGGGGACGCTTTGATCAGCCCCAGCATTTT	CASSIGGRFDQPQHF
TRBJ1-4	-	-	TRBV5-4	TGTGCCAGCAGCGCGGGAGGGGGGGCAACTAATGAAAAACTGTTTTTT	CASSAGGGATNEKLFF
TRBJ2-2	-	-	TRBV2	TGTGCCAGCAATGCCCAGGGCCGGAACACCGGGGAGCTGTTTTTT	CASNAQGRNTGELFF
TRBJ1-4	few	TRBD1	TRBV6-2/TRBV6-3	TGTGCCAGCAGTTGGACAGGGGCAACTAATGAAAAACTGTTTTTT	CASSWTGATNEKLFF
TRBJ2-3	-	TRBD1	TRBV6-1	TGTGCCAGCAGTGGAGGGACAGGGGGGACCGGGCGCACAGATACGCAGTATTTT	CASSGGTGGTGRTDTQYF
TRBJ2-2	many	TRBD1	TRBV6-2/TRBV6-3	TGTGCCAGCAGTTACGCGACAGGGGTTTGGACCGGGGAGCTGTTTTTT	CASSYATGVWTGELFF